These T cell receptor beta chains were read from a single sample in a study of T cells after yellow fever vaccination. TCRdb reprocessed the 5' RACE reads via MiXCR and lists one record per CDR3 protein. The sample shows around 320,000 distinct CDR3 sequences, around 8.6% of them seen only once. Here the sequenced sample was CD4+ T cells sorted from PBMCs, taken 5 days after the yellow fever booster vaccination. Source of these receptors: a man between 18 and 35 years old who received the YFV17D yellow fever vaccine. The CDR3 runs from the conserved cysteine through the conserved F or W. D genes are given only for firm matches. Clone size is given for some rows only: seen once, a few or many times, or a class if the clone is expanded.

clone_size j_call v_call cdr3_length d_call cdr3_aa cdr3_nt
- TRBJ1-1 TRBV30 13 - CAAQVGGGTEAFF TGTGCCGCACAGGTGGGGGGCGGGACTGAAGCTTTCTTT
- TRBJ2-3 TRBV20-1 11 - CSASVTDTQYF TGCAGTGCTAGCGTCACAGATACGCAGTATTTT
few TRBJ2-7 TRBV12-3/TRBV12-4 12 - CASSSSGGEQYF TGTGCCAGCTCCTCATCCGGCGGCGAGCAGTACTTC
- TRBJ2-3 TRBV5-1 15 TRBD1 CASSLEGTGSDTQYF TGCGCCAGCAGCTTGGAGGGGACAGGGTCGGATACGCAGTATTTT
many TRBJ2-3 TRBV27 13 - CASMRGFTDTQYF TGTGCCAGCATGCGTGGTTTCACAGATACGCAGTATTTT
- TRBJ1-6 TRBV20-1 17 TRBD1 CSARDRAGTGYNSPLHF TGCAGTGCTAGAGATCGTGCTGGGACAGGATATAATTCACCCCTCCACTTT
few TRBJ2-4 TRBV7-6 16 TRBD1 CASSSAHRGVKNIQYF TGTGCCAGCAGCTCCGCACACAGGGGGGTTAAAAACATTCAGTACTTC
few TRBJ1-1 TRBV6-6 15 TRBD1 CASRNQGAGGTEAFF TGTGCCAGCAGGAATCAGGGGGCGGGAGGCACTGAAGCTTTCTTT
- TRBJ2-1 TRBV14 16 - CASSQIRGAGYNEQFF TGTGCCAGCAGCCAAATTCGGGGAGCGGGCTACAATGAGCAGTTCTTC
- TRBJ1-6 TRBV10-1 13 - CASSELVNSPLHF TGCGCCAGCAGTGAGTTGGTGAATTCACCCCTCCACTTT
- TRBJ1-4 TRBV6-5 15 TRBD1 CASSYTGGSGEKLFF TGTGCCAGCAGTTACACAGGGGGCTCTGGTGAAAAACTGTTTTTT
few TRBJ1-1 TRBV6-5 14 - CASSQTGENTEAFF TGTGCCAGCAGTCAAACGGGAGAGAACACTGAAGCTTTCTTT
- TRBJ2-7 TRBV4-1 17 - CASSQDRERTSRQEQYF TGCGCCAGCAGCCAAGATAGGGAAAGGACCTCCCGTCAGGAGCAGTACTTC
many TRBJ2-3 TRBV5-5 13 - CASTFPRTDTQYF TGTGCCAGCACCTTTCCCAGGACAGATACGCAGTATTTT
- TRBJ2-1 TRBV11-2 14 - CASSLGLRSNEQFF TGTGCCAGCAGCTTAGGGCTCCGAAGCAATGAGCAGTTCTTC
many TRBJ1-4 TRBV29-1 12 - CSVERVNEKLFF TGCAGCGTTGAGAGGGTTAATGAAAAACTGTTTTTT
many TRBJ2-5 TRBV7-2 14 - CASSLGDPRETQYF TGTGCCAGCAGCTTGGGGGACCCCCGGGAGACCCAGTACTTC
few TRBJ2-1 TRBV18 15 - CASSPVKSSYNEQFF TGTGCCAGCTCACCGGTAAAGAGCTCCTACAATGAGCAGTTCTTC
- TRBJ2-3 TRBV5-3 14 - CARSLEGGIDTQYF TGTGCCAGAAGCTTGGAAGGAGGAATTGATACGCAGTATTTT
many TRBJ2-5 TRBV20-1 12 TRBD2 CSARTSGETQYF TGCAGTGCTAGGACTAGCGGAGAGACCCAGTACTTC
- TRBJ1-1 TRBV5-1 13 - CASVATGNTEAFF TGCGCCAGCGTTGCGACAGGGAACACTGAAGCTTTCTTT
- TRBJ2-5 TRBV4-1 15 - CASSPGLLGTETQYF TGCGCCAGCAGCCCGGGACTTTTGGGTACGGAGACCCAGTACTTC
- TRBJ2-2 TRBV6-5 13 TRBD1 CASTRQGTGELFF TGTGCCAGCACCCGACAGGGCACCGGGGAGCTGTTTTTT
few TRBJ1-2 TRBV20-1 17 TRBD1 CSARTRSTGASNYGYTF TGCAGTGCTAGAACTAGAAGCACAGGGGCCTCTAACTATGGCTACACCTTC
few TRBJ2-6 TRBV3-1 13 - CASLGLGANVLTF TGTGCCAGCTTAGGTCTCGGGGCCAACGTCCTGACTTTC
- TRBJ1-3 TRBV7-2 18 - CASSFNPGPSRVGNTIYF TGTGCCAGCAGCTTTAATCCAGGGCCTTCCCGGGTTGGAAACACCATATATTTT
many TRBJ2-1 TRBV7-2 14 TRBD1 CASSRDRGDNEQFF TGTGCCAGCAGCCGGGACAGGGGGGACAATGAGCAGTTCTTC
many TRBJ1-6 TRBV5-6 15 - CASSLRALLDSPLHF TGTGCCAGCAGCCTGCGGGCCCTTCTGGATTCACCCCTCCACTTT
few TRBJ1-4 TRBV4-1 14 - CASSQSYRPEKLFF TGCGCCAGCAGCCAGTCCTATCGCCCCGAAAAACTGTTTTTT
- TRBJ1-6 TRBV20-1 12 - CSATGVDSPLHF TGCAGTGCTACAGGGGTTGATTCACCCCTCCACTTT
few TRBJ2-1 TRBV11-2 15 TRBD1 CASSGTGGYYNEQFF TGTGCCAGCAGCGGGACAGGGGGCTACTACAATGAGCAGTTCTTC
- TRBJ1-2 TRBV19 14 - CASSNRALTYGYTF TGTGCCAGTAGTAACAGGGCTCTTACCTATGGCTACACCTTC
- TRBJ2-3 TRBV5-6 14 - CASSSSQGSNTQYF TGTGCCAGCAGCTCCTCACAGGGCTCGAATACGCAGTATTTT
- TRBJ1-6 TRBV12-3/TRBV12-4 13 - CASRTSYNSPLHF TGTGCCAGCAGGACCAGCTATAATTCACCCCTCCACTTT
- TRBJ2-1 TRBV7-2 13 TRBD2 CASSPRGGDEQFF TGTGCCAGCAGCCCGCGGGGGGGGGATGAGCAGTTCTTC
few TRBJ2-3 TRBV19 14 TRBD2 CASRRGGFADTQYF TGTGCCAGTAGACGGGGGGGGTTCGCAGATACGCAGTATTTT
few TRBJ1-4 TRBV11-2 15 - CASTPLRGGTEKLFF TGTGCCAGCACTCCGCTCCGGGGGGGAACGGAAAAACTGTTTTTT
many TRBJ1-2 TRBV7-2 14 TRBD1 CASSHGTGNYGYTF TGTGCCAGCAGCCACGGGACAGGCAACTATGGCTACACCTTC
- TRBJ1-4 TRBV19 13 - CASANSGNEKLFF TGTGCAAGCGCCAATTCGGGGAATGAAAAACTGTTTTTT
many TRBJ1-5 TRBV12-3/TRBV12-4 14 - CASSLRGPNQPQHF TGTGCCAGCAGTTTGAGGGGTCCGAATCAGCCCCAGCATTTT
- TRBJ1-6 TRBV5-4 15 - CASKPRQNSNSPLHF TGTGCCAGCAAACCGAGACAGAACTCTAATTCACCCCTCCACTTT
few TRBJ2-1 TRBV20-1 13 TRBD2 CSATSDISNEQFF TGCAGTGCGACTAGCGACATTTCTAATGAGCAGTTCTTC
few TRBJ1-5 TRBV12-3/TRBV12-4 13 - CASSYRADRPQHF TGTGCCAGCAGTTACAGGGCGGACCGGCCCCAGCATTTT
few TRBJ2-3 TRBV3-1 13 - CASSPNRPDTQYF TGTGCCAGCAGCCCTAACAGGCCCGATACGCAGTATTTT
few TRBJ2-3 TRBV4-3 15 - CASSQVQGLADTQYF TGCGCCAGCAGCCAAGTACAGGGTCTTGCAGATACGCAGTATTTT
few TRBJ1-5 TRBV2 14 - CASRNDMGNQPQHF TGTGCCAGCAGAAATGACATGGGCAATCAGCCCCAGCATTTT
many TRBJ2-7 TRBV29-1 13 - CSVGLDRGVEQYF TGCAGCGTTGGTCTTGATCGAGGGGTCGAGCAGTACTTC
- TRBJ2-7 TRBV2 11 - CATSPFSEQYF TGTGCCACCAGCCCGTTTAGCGAGCAGTACTTC
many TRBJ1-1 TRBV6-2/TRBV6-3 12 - CASSYQWQVVFF TGTGCCAGCAGTTACCAGTGGCAGGTGGTTTTCTTT
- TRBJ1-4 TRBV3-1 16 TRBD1 CASTPGTGAFYEKLFF TGTGCCAGCACGCCCGGGACAGGGGCCTTCTATGAAAAACTGTTTTTT
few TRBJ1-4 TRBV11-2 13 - CASSSTSSEKLFF TGTGCCAGCAGCTCCACGAGCTCAGAAAAACTGTTTTTT
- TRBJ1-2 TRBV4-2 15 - CASSQASGSEHGYTF TGTGCCAGCAGCCAAGCATCAGGATCGGAGCATGGCTACACCTTC
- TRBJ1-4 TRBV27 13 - CASSFQEREKLFF TGTGCCAGCAGTTTCCAGGAGCGTGAAAAACTGTTTTTT
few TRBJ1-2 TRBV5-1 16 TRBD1 CASSDRPGGQVPGYTF TGCGCCAGCAGCGACCGTCCTGGGGGACAGGTTCCCGGCTACACCTTC
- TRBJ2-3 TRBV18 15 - CASSPTTGGDLTQYF TGTGCCAGCTCACCGACGACAGGAGGGGATCTTACGCAGTATTTT